The clone carrying this T cell receptor (beta chain) has at least ten counts. What it binds is not known. This specimen comes from a study of T cells in Graves' hyperthyroidism and ophthalmopathy. Amplification targeted TCR beta CDR3 regions from RNA transcripts. An initial round of RT-PCR targeting the TCR CDR3 relied on the HTBI primer set. TCRdb called the multiplex PCR reads again in MiXCR, with one record for every CDR3 protein. The data hold around 500,000 distinct CDR3 sequences, with approximately 15% observed a single time. The germline gives CDR1 SQVTM, CDR2 ANQGSEA. After removal of 7 bases from V and 12 bases from J, the junction contained 5 bases not matched to a gene. This CDR3 has 9 residues. General study findings and limits: With a median lead of around 6.7 months before onset, the model predicted ophthalmopathy.

The receptor's source is a woman younger than 35 with Graves' hyperthyroidism. Sequencing was done on a sample of blood. V gene TRBV29-1 combines with J gene TRBJ1-2, with TRBD1 matching 7 bases. CDR3 DNA: TGCAGCGCTACAGGGGTTGACACCTTC. Protein sequence: CSATGVDTF.